This T cell receptor (beta chain) derives from a study of a mutant IDH1 vaccine in newly diagnosed glioma. Study overall: Standard pretreatment was either radiotherapy, temozolomide, or, for most, radiochemotherapy with temozolomide.

Documented time point: week 35, safety follow-up. Doses of 300 ug of mutant IDH1 20-mer peptide were given with topical imiquimod. All eight of the vaccinations patients received fell in weeks 1, 3, 5, 7, 11, 15, 19 and 23. Method: immunoSEQ multiplex PCR; TCRdb's copy keeps in-frame clones and lacks some. The data hold tens of thousands of clones, with roughly 79% observed a single time. In germline, CDR1 is WSHSY, CDR2 SAAADI. The CDR3 spans 14 residues. Trimming pared 4 bases from V and 3 bases from J, leaving 12 bases between. For this clone: Its antigen is currently unknown.

The origin of this receptor is a woman between 40 and 55 years old with glioma. Some clones in this sample may be carry-over from other donors' samples. The sample in question was PBMCs, obtained from a glioma patient whose treatment included an IDH1 peptide vaccine. The chain combines TRBV10-2 with TRBJ2-5, with D perhaps TRBD1 (6 bases). Here the CDR3 reads CASSGSNREETQYF. CDR3 DNA sequence: TGCGCCAGCAGTGGGTCTAACAGGGAAGAGACCCAGTACTTC.